The clone carrying this TCR beta chain was recorded many times. The antigen is not known. Preparation of TCR beta libraries was done by quantitative 5'-RACE with molecular barcodes. A single record per CDR3 protein comes from TCRdb applying MiXCR to the 5' RACE reads. This sample has 30,000 to 40,000 distinct CDR3 sequences, with 2.5% to 3.5% found just once. The source of the sample is a study of CD8 T cells in ankylosing spondylitis. Germline CDR1 and CDR2: SGDLS and YYNGEE. The ends lost 0 bases at V and 1 base at J; junction bases unmatched: 4. CDR3 size: 16 residues. Study observations and caveats: Made up of about eight highly homologous variants, a TCR beta motif appeared characteristic of ankylosing spondylitis blood. Certain motif variants had earlier been reported in reactive arthritis synovial fluid and blood. Reportedly, disease-linked clones are significantly enriched in ankylosing spondylitis patients' matched synovial fluid.

This chain links TRBV9 with TRBJ2-3; 8 positions agree with TRBD2. Sequencing was carried out using blood, either unsorted or a sorted T cell fraction (not recorded which). This receptor was obtained from a male donor with ankylosing spondylitis or in good health (not recorded which). CDR3 amino acids: CASSVEPAGGTDTQYF. CDR3 nucleotides: TGTGCCAGCAGCGTAGAACCAGCGGGGGGCACAGATACGCAGTATTTT.